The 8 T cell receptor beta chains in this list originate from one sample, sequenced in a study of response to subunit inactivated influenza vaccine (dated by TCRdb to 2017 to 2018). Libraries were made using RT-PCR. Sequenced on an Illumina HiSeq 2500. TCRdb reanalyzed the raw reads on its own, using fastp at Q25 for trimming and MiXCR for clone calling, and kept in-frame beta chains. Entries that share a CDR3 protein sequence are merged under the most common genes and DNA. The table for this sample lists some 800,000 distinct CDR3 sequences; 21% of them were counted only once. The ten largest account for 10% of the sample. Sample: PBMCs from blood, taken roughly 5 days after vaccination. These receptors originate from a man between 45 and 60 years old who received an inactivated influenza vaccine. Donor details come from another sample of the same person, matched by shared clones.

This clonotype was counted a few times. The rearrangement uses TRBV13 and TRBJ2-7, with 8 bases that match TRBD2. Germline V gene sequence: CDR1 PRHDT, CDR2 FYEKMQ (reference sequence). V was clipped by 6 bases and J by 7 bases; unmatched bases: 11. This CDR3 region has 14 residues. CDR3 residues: CASRDQAGVAEQYF. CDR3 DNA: TGTGCCAGCAGAGATCAAGCGGGAGTAGCTGAGCAGTACTTC.

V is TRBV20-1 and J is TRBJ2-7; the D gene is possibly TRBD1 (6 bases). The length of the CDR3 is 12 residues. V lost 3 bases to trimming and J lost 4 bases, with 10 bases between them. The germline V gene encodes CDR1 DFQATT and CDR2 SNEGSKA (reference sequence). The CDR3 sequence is CSASKTGYEQYF. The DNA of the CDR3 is TGCAGTGCTAGTAAAACAGGGTACGAGCAGTACTTC.

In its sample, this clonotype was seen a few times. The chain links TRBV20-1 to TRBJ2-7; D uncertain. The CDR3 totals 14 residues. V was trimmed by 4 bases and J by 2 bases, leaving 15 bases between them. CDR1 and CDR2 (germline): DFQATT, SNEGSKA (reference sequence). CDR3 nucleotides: TGCAGTGCTAACCCCCCGGCCCGAACCTACGAGCAGTACTTC. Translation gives CSANPPARTYEQYF.

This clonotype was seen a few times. The CDR3 DNA reads TGCAGTGCTAGAGCCGGGACTAGCGGGATGGGGGAGCAGTTCTTC. Its protein product is CSARAGTSGMGEQFF. This chain links TRBV20-1 with TRBJ2-1; 13 nucleotides match TRBD2. Germline V lookup: CDR1 DFQATT, CDR2 SNEGSKA (reference sequence). There are 15 residues in the CDR3. With 1 base clipped from V and 10 bases from J, the junction kept 7 bases outside the gene matches.

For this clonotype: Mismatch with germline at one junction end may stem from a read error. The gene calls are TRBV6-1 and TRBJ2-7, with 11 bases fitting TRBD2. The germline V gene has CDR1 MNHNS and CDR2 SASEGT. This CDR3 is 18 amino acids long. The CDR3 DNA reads TGTGCCAGCAGTGTGATGGCTAGCGGGAGGTCCAATCCCTATGAGCAGTACTTC. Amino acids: CASSVMASGRSNPYEQYF.

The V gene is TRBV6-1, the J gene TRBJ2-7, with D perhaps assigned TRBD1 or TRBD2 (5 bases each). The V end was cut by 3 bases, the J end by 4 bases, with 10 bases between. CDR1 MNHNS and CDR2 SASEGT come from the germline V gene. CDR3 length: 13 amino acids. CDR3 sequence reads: CASSDWGNYEQYF. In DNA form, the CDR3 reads TGTGCCAGCAGTGACTGGGGGAATTACGAGCAGTACTTC.

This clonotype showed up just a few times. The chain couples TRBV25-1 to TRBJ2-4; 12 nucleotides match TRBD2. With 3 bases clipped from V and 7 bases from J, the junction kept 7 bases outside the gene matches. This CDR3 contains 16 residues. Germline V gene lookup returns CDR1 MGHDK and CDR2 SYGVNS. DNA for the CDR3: TGTGCCAGCAGTGATTCATCTAGCGGGGGGGGGAACATTCAGTACTTC. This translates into CASSDSSSGGGNIQYF.

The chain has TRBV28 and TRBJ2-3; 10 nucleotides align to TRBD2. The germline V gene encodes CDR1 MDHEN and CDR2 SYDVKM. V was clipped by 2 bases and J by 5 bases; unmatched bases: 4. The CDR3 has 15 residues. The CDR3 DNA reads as TGTGCCAGCAGTTTAAGGCTAGCGGGGGTAGATACGCAGTATTTT. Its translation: CASSLRLAGVDTQYF.